This entry describes one T cell receptor beta chain. The target antigen is unknown. The sample originates from a study of PD-1 blockade in classical Hodgkin lymphoma. Trimming stripped 6 bases from V and 4 bases from J, with 21 bases between. Germline loops: CDR1 SQVTM, CDR2 ANQGSEA. This CDR3 region has 15 residues. Regarding time point: cycle 4 day 1 (C4D1), after six to seven weeks of nivolumab. Brentuximab vedotin exposure varied, and every patient relapsed after autologous stem cell transplantation. After thawing, PBMCs were subjected to magnetic negative selection to isolate CD8+ T cells. Study-level results: Baseline diversity in complete responders resembled that of newly diagnosed patients. There remain no defined causes for the repertoire differences, which possibly reflect disease activity or prior therapy. Nivolumab starters within 1 year of ASCT were excluded.

The assay was immunoSEQ multiplex PCR, and TCRdb's table has in-frame clones only and misses some. This sample carries about 3,700 clones, over 60% of them seen once, and the ten largest clones take roughly 36%. The sequencing used CD8+ T cells from blood, collected before the fourth cycle of nivolumab. The chain is built from TRBV29-1 and TRBJ1-2, with D possibly matching TRBD1 (6 bases). This TCR came from a human donor with classical Hodgkin lymphoma. Written as DNA, the CDR3 is TGCAGCGTCGCACAGAATTCACAGGGACTCTATGGCTACACCTTC. This codes for CSVAQNSQGLYGYTF.